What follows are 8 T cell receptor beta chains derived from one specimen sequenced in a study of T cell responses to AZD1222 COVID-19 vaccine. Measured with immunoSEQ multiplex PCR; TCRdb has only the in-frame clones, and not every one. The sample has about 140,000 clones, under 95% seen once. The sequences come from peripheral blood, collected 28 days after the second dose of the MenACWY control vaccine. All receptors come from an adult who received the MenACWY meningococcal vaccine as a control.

The CDR3 sequence: CSVEDGTKETQYF. CDR3 coding DNA: TGCAGCGTTGAAGACGGGACTAAGGAGACCCAGTACTTC. This rearrangement joins TRBV29-1 to TRBJ2-5; 7 nucleotides agree with TRBD2. Germline CDR1 is SQVTM and CDR2 is ANQGSEA. Trimming at V came to 0 bases and at J to 5 bases, leaving 3 bases not matched to a gene. The CDR3 sequence is 13 residues long.

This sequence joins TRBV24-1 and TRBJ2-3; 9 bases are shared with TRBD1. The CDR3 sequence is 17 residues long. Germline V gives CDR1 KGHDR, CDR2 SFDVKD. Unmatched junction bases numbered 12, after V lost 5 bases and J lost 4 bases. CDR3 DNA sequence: TGTGCCACCAGTGGCCCGACACGGGACAGGGTTCCAGATACGCAGTATTTT. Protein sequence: CATSGPTRDRVPDTQYF.

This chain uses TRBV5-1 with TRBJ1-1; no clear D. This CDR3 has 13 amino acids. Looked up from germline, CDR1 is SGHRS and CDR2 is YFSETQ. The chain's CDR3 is CASREAANTEAFF. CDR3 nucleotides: TGCGCTAGTCGGGAGGCAGCGAACACTGAAGCTTTCTTT.

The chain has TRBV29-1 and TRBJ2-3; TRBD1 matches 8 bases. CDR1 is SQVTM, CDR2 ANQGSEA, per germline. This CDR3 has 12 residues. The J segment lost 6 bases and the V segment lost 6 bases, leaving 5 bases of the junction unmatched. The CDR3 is CSVAGGGDTQYF. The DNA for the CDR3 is TGCAGCGTGGCAGGGGGCGGGGATACGCAGTATTTT.

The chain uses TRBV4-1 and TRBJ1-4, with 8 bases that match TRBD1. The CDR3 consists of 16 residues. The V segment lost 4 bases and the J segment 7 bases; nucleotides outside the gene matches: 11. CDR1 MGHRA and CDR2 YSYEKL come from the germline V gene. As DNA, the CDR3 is TGCGCCAGCAGCCGTCAGGGGGCGGCGGAGGGTGAAAAACTGTTTTTT. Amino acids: CASSRQGAAEGEKLFF.

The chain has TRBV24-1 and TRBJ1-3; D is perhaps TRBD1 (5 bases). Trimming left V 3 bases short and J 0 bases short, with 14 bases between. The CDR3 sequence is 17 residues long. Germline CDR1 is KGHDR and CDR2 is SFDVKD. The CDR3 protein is CATSDGPGRGSGNTIYF. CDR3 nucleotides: TGTGCCACCAGTGATGGACCGGGACGTGGCTCTGGAAACACCATATATTTT.

CDR3 loop: CASSLGGLPYNEQFF. The DNA for the CDR3 is TGTGCCAGCAGCTTAGGGGGACTACCATACAATGAGCAGTTCTTC. The chain has TRBV11-3 and TRBJ2-1; 7 bases line up with TRBD2. Germline V lookup: CDR1 SGHNT, CDR2 YENEEA. This CDR3 is built from 15 residues. The junction had 4 bases not matched to a gene; V was cut back by 1 base and J by 4 bases.

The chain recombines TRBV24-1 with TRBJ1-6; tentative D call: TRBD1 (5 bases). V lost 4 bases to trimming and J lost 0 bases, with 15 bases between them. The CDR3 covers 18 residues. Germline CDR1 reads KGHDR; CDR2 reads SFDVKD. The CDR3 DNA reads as TGTGCCACCAGTGAAGATCGGGACGTACACTCCTATAATTCACCCCTCCACTTT. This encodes CATSEDRDVHSYNSPLHF.